This paragraph reports one T cell receptor (beta chain). Antigen: not known. This entry is derived from a study of vaccination effects on CD4 cells after COVID-19. Study information: Researchers obtained post-vaccine samples at a median of 72 days past the second dose.

Cells that had been cultured for roughly ten days were the source of isolated CD4+ T cells. All study participants received two doses of BNT162b2 or mRNA-1273 vaccine. None of these healthy vaccinees had been infected with SARS-CoV-2 before vaccination. The germline V gene has CDR1 MNHEY and CDR2 SMNVEV (reference sequence). This CDR3 spans 13 amino acids. The J segment lost 11 bases and the V segment lost 6 bases, leaving 11 bases of the junction unmatched. TCRdb keeps only in-frame clones here, not all; method: immunoSEQ multiplex PCR. Here the sample spans 65,000 to 90,000 clones, about 73% being singletons.

V usage is TRBV27 and J usage is TRBJ2-3, with 7 bases fitting TRBD2. This specimen was CD4+ T cells from PBMCs cultured without peptide, taken after COVID-19 vaccination. The origin of this receptor is a human donor who received a COVID-19 vaccine. CDR3 in amino acids: CASRVMAGERQYF. In DNA form, the CDR3 reads TGTGCCAGCAGGGTTATGGCGGGGGAAAGGCAGTATTTT.